Presented here are 24 T cell receptor beta chains from one specimen sequenced in a study of tumor-infiltrating lymphocytes in primary liver carcinoma. Blood RNA came from unsorted whole blood; germline DNA was also extracted. Using a constant-region primer together with ProtoScript II reverse transcriptase, TCR beta cDNA was made from 500 to 650 ng of total RNA. It was through three nested multiplex PCR rounds of slightly modified ARM-PCR that TCR beta libraries arose. The first two PCR rounds used TRBV1-TRBV30 primers with a Cbeta primer, roughly 10 cycles each. TCRdb processed the multiplex PCR reads anew with MiXCR; each CDR3 protein has one entry. This sample has hundreds of thousands of distinct CDR3 sequences, with approximately 58% found just once. Input material: peripheral blood. Receptor source: a woman in her twenties or thirties with primary liver carcinoma and hepatitis B virus infection.

The J gene is TRBJ2-2, the V gene TRBV6-1, with TRBD1 identical over 7 bases. CDR3 size: 16 residues. Germline assignment: CDR1 MNHNS and CDR2 SASEGT. Germline trimming cut 4 bases from V and 1 base from J; bases unmatched to any gene: 6. The CDR3 region is CASSAHGTVNTGELFF. In DNA form, the CDR3 reads TGTGCCAGCAGTGCCCACGGGACAGTGAACACCGGGGAGCTGTTTTTT.

This clonotype was seen repeatedly, ten times or more. This chain joins TRBV29-1 and TRBJ1-2; 9 bases are a match to TRBD1. Unmatched junction bases numbered 8, after V lost 4 bases and J lost 8 bases. Germline loops: CDR1 SQVTM, CDR2 ANQGSEA. The CDR3 contains 13 residues. Written as DNA, the CDR3 is TGCAGCGTTGGAATACAGGGGGCGGGCGGCTACACCTTC. This codes for CSVGIQGAGGYTF.

A remark on this clonotype: At one end the junction does not follow the germline gene, possibly because of a read error. V and J are TRBV11-2 and TRBJ2-1, with 9 nucleotides matching TRBD2. This CDR3 has 16 amino acids. Per germline, CDR1 SGHAT and CDR2 FQNNGV. The CDR3, as DNA: TGTACCAGCGGCTTAGGTGCGCGGGAGGGGTGGAGTGAGCAGTTCTTC. It codes for CTSGLGAREGWSEQFF. The full variable domain, completed using reference TRBV11-2 and TRBJ2-1, is EAGVAQSPRYKIIEKRQSVAFWCNPISGHATLYWYQQILGQGPKLLIQFQNNGVVDDSQLPKDRFSAERLKGVDSTLKIQPAKLEDSAVYLCTSGLGAREGWSEQFFGPGTRLTVL.

V is TRBV7-9 and J is TRBJ2-5; TRBD2 aligns across 11 bases. Germline V CDR1 and CDR2: SEHNR, FQNEAQ (reference sequence). This CDR3 contains 18 residues. The V gene end was trimmed by 4 bases and the J gene end by 3 bases; junction bases not matched to a gene: 13. CDR3 DNA: TGTGCCAGCAGCTCTACCCATTTAGCGGGAGGGCCGGAAGAGACCCAGTACTTC. Amino acid sequence: CASSSTHLAGGPEETQYF.

With respect to this clonotype: A junction boundary mismatches the germline segment, possibly from a read error. CDR3 DNA sequence: TGTGCCAGCAGCTTAACTTGGACTAGCGTTTCCATATCCTACAATGAACAGTTCTTC. Protein product: CASSLTWTSVSISYNEQFF. V gene TRBV11-1 combines with J gene TRBJ2-1, with 9 bases aligning to TRBD2. The CDR3 spans 19 residues. Germline V gene lookup returns CDR1 SGHAT and CDR2 FQDESV (reference sequence).

With regard to this clonotype: A much larger clone differs by one base, so this may be a read error. The CDR3 sequence is CASIANTGELFF. The CDR3 bases are TGTGCCAGCATTGCTAACACCGGGGAGCTGTTTTTT. V is TRBV12-3 or TRBV12-4 and J is TRBJ2-2; D not resolved. V lost 7 bases and J 2 bases, leaving 5 bases between the germline ends. The CDR3 extends over 12 amino acids.

Ten or more counts support this clonotype. V usage is TRBV11-2 and J usage is TRBJ2-5; a weak D match, TRBD2 (6 bases). The V gene lost 5 bases and the J gene lost 0 bases, with 19 bases spanning the gap. Germline V gene sequence: CDR1 SGHAT, CDR2 FQNNGV. This CDR3 has 17 residues. The CDR3 region is CASSHGGAGGYQETQYF. The CDR3, as DNA: TGTGCCAGCAGCCACGGTGGAGCGGGTGGGTACCAAGAGACCCAGTACTTC.

This clonotype was counted at least ten times. The J gene is TRBJ2-1, the V gene TRBV11-1, with D possibly being TRBD2 (7 bases). CDR1 and CDR2 from the germline V gene are SGHAT and FQDESV (reference sequence). The V end was cut by 1 base, the J end by 3 bases, with 13 bases between. The length of the CDR3 is 16 residues. The CDR3 sequence is CASSLGGGWGYNEQFF. The DNA for the CDR3 is TGTGCCAGCAGCTTAGGGGGGGGCTGGGGCTACAATGAGCAGTTCTTC. The full variable domain, its missing parts supplied by reference TRBV11-1 and TRBJ2-1, is EAEVAQSPRYKITEKSQAVAFWCDPISGHATLYWYRQILGQGPELLVQFQDESVVDDSQLPKDRFSAERLKGVDSTLKIQPAELGDSAMYLCASSLGGGWGYNEQFFGPGTRLTVL.

The chain carries TRBV14 and TRBJ1-4; D gene ambiguous. This CDR3 has 13 residues. V lost 2 bases and J lost 5, with 6 bases in between. Germline V gene lookup returns CDR1 SGHDN and CDR2 FVKESK. The CDR3 is CASSQRWNEKLFF. DNA for the CDR3: TGTGCCAGCAGCCAACGGTGGAATGAAAAACTGTTTTTT.

The chain has TRBV5-6 and TRBJ1-3; D call uncertain. This CDR3 is 16 amino acids long. V lost 0 bases to trimming and J lost 0 bases, with 10 bases between them. Germline CDR1 reads SGHDT; CDR2 reads YYEEEE. CDR3 sequence: CASSLGGNNSGNTIYF. The CDR3 DNA follows: TGTGCCAGCAGCTTGGGTGGAAACAACTCTGGAAACACCATATATTTT.

The chain couples TRBV7-8 to TRBJ2-3; 13 nucleotides line up with TRBD2. This CDR3 comprises 16 residues. V trimming: 5 bases; J trimming: 9 bases; junction bases outside the gene matches: 11. Germline V gene sequence: CDR1 SGHVS, CDR2 FQNEAQ. The DNA for the CDR3 is TGTGCCAGCAGCCCCTTGACTAGCGGGAGGACCGAAACGCAGTATTTT. Translation gives CASSPLTSGRTETQYF.

V and J are TRBV28 and TRBJ2-2; 8 bases are shared with TRBD1. Germline lookup yields CDR1 MDHEN and CDR2 SYDVKM. This CDR3 has 16 residues. The junction had 11 bases not matched to a gene; V was cut back by 7 bases and J by 4 bases. CDR3 region: CASTLGPDRATGELFF. CDR3 coding DNA: TGTGCCAGCACCCTGGGCCCGGACAGGGCCACCGGGGAGCTGTTTTTT. The full variable domain, with the rest looked up from reference TRBV28 and TRBJ2-2, is DVKVTQSSRYLVKRTGEKVFLECVQDMDHENMFWYRQDPGLGLRLIYFSYDVKMKEKGDIPEGYSVSREKKERFSLILESASTNQTSMYLCASTLGPDRATGELFFGEGSRLTVL.

The chain links TRBV6-5 to TRBJ2-7; 10 bases line up with TRBD1. Germline-derived CDR1 and CDR2 are MNHEY and SVGAGI. The CDR3 length is 14 residues. V shed 6 bases and J 6 bases; nucleotides not matched to a gene: 8. DNA for the CDR3: TGTGCCAGCAGGCTCGGGACAGGGGTTGTCGAGCAGTACTTC. Its translation is CASRLGTGVVEQYF.

This clonotype was seen at least ten times. The V gene is TRBV11-2, the J gene TRBJ2-5; TRBD1 matches 8 bases. Germline-derived CDR1 and CDR2 are SGHAT and FQNNGV. The CDR3 spans 15 residues. V lost 5 bases to trimming and J lost 4 bases; unmatched junction nucleotides: 9. In DNA form, the CDR3 reads TGTGCCAGCAGCAGGGGACAGGCAAAGAGAGAGACCCAGTACTTC. The encoded protein is CASSRGQAKRETQYF.

The sample holds one count of this clonotype. The chain joins TRBV4-2 to TRBJ1-6; 8 bases align to TRBD1. The CDR3 runs 16 residues. The germline gives CDR1 LGHNA, CDR2 YNFKEQ. V shed 2 bases, J shed 10 bases, and the junction held 10 bases outside the gene matches. This chain's CDR3 is CASSQTAGGAESPLHF. As DNA, the CDR3 is TGTGCCAGCAGCCAAACCGCAGGGGGCGCGGAATCACCCCTCCACTTT.

The J gene is TRBJ1-6, the V gene TRBV6-5, with D perhaps matching TRBD1 (5 bases). Per germline, CDR1 MNHEY and CDR2 SVGAGI. The V and J ends lost 8 bases and 0 bases respectively, with 14 bases between them. The CDR3 contains 16 residues. The CDR3 loop reads CASGNRQSSYNSPLHF. For the CDR3, the DNA is TGTGCCAGCGGAAATCGACAGAGCTCCTATAATTCACCCCTCCACTTT.

V gene TRBV9 combines with J gene TRBJ2-7; D is ambiguous. Germline CDR1 is SGDLS and CDR2 is YYNGEE. The CDR3 runs to 15 residues. V lost 4 bases and J 5 bases, leaving 19 bases between the germline ends. CDR3 in DNA: TGTGCCAGCAGCCCACATCTTGGATGGGTTCACGAGCAGTACTTC. This encodes CASSPHLGWVHEQYF. The whole variable domain, remainder taken from reference TRBV9 and TRBJ2-7, is DSGVTQTPKHLITATGQRVTLRCSPRSGDLSVYWYQQSLDQGLQFLIQYYNGEERAKGNILERFSAQQFPDLHSELNLSSLELGDSALYFCASSPHLGWVHEQYFGPGTRLTVT.

V and J are TRBV12-3 or TRBV12-4 and TRBJ2-1; 10 bases are shared with TRBD1. With V trimmed by 4 bases and J by 8 bases, 14 bases remained unmatched. The CDR3 extends over 17 amino acids. The CDR3 spells CASSSPGQGTLDDEQFF. The CDR3 DNA follows: TGTGCCAGCAGTTCGCCGGGACAGGGGACTCTCGACGATGAGCAGTTCTTC.

Worth noting for this clonotype: A much larger clone lies one base from this, so it may be a read error. The rearrangement uses TRBV12-3 or TRBV12-4 and TRBJ1-3; maybe TRBD1 (5 bases). CDR3 length: 15 residues. Trimming shortened V by 9 bases and J by 3 bases, and 18 bases separated the two germline ends. CDR3 DNA: TGTGCCAGTGAGAACCGGAGTAGGGGTGGAAACACCATATATTTT. This encodes CASENRSRGGNTIYF.

This rearrangement joins TRBV6-2 or TRBV6-3 to TRBJ2-1, with 12 bases aligning to TRBD2. Matching the DNA end better, TRBJ2-7 makes the J call doubtful. The germline gives CDR1 MNHEY, CDR2 SVGEGT. The CDR3 length is 16 residues. The CDR3 loop reads CASSRTTSGSYNEQYF. DNA for the CDR3: TGTGCCAGCAGTCGAACGACTAGCGGGAGCTACAATGAGCAGTACTTC.

This clonotype came up a few times. The chain uses TRBV4-3 and TRBJ2-1; no clear D gene. The V and J ends lost 0 bases and 3 bases respectively, with 12 bases between them. The CDR3 is 16 amino acids. Germline-derived CDR1 and CDR2 are LGHNA and YSLEER. CDR3 residues: CASSQDDSQNYNEQFF. The CDR3 DNA sequence: TGCGCCAGCAGCCAAGATGATTCACAGAACTACAATGAGCAGTTCTTC.

About this clonotype: The junction shows a germline mismatch at one end, possibly a read error. The chain employs TRBV7-9 and TRBJ1-3; 8 nucleotides line up with TRBD1. The CDR3 length is 12 residues. Germline CDR1 and CDR2: SEHNR and FQNEAQ (reference sequence). The CDR3 DNA reads TGTGTCAGCAGCCCACAGGGGGACACCATATATTTT. Protein sequence: CVSSPQGDTIYF.

Comment on this clonotype: It may be a read error: a sequence one base away is much more abundant. This rearrangement joins TRBV12-5 to TRBJ2-1; TRBD1 or TRBD2 may be the D gene (5 bases each). The germline V gene encodes CDR1 LGHNT and CDR2 FRNRAP. The V end was cut by 4 bases, the J end by 12 bases, with 16 bases between. The CDR3 has 13 residues. CDR3 residues: CASGWNQGGGQFF. The DNA of the CDR3 is TGTGCTAGTGGTTGGAACCAGGGTGGGGGGCAGTTCTTC.

This clonotype was seen only a few times. This chain uses TRBV4-2 with TRBJ2-7, with TRBD2 matching over 7 bases. The CDR3 totals 16 residues. V was pared by 2 bases and J by 1 base, with 8 bases of the junction left unmatched. Germline CDR1 reads LGHNA; CDR2 reads YNFKEQ. The CDR3 loop is CASSQREGTQSYEQYF. The CDR3 coding sequence is TGTGCCAGCAGCCAAAGGGAGGGTACACAGTCCTACGAGCAGTACTTC.